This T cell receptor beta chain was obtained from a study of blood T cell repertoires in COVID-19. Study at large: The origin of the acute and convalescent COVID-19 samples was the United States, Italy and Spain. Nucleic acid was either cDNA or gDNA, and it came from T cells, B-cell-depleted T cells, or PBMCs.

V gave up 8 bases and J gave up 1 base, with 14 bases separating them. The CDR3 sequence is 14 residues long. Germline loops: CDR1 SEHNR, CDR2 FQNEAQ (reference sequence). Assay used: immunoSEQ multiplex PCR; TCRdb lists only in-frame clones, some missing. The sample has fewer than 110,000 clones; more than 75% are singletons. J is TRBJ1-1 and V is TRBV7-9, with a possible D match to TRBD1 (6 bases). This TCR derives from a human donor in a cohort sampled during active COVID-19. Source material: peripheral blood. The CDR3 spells CASVHRQENTEAFF. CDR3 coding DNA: TGTGCCAGCGTACACCGACAGGAGAACACTGAAGCTTTCTTT. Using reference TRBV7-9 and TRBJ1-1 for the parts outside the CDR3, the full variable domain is DTGVSQNPRHKITKRGQNVTFRCDPISEHNRLYWYRQTLGQGPEFLTYFQNEAQLEKSRLLSDRFSAERPKGSFSTLEIQRTEQGDSAMYLCASVHRQENTEAFFGQGTRLTVV.